This T cell receptor (beta chain) came from a study of CD8 T cells in Susac syndrome. An input of about 0.45 to 1 ug of RNA was subjected to reverse transcription using random hexamers. TCRdb re-analysed the immunoSEQ multiplex PCR reads in MiXCR, keeping a single row per CDR3 protein. The sample holds about 300,000 distinct CDR3 sequences, approximately 85% seen once. CDR1 is SGHNT and CDR2 is YYREEE in the germline V gene (reference sequence). The CDR3 has 14 residues. J lost 4 bases, V lost 4 bases, and 6 bases had no gene match. There are a few counts of this clonotype. Sequencing was carried out using CD8+ T cells from PBMCs. This rearrangement joins TRBV5-4 to TRBJ2-7; 9 nucleotides align to TRBD1. The clonotype was recovered from a human donor with multiple sclerosis. This CDR3 reads CASSTQGAGYEQYF. The CDR3 DNA is TGTGCCAGCAGCACACAGGGGGCTGGGTACGAGCAGTACTTC.